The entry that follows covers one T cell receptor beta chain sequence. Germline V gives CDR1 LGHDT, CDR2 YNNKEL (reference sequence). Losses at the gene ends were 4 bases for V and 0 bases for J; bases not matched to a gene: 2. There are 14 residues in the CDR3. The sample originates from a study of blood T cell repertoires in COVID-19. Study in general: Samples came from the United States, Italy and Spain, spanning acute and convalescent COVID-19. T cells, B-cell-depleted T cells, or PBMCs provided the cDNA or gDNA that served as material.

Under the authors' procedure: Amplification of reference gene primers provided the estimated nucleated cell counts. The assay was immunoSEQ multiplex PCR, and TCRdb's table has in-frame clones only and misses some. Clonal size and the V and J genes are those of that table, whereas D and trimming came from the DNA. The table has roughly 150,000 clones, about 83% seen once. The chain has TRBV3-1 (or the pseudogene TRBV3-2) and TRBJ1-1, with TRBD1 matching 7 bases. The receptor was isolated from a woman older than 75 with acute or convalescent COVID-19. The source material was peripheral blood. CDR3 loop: CASSLGTVNTEAFF. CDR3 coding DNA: TGTGCCAGCAGCCTCGGGACAGTGAACACTGAAGCTTTCTTT.